Listed below are T cell receptor beta chains from one sample, sequenced in a study of cytomegalovirus exposure and HLA in healthy donors. Libraries were prepared by immunoSEQ multiplex PCR; TCRdb keeps only in-frame clonotypes and omits some of them. The sample has approximately 76,000 clones; roughly 95% are singletons. Sequenced: PBMCs. The source of these receptors is a woman aged 18-35 years in good health and CMV-seropositive. CDR3s include the opening cysteine and the closing phenylalanine or tryptophan. D genes are given only for firm matches. A clone size is listed for some rows: how often the clone was seen (once, few, many), or a class if it is expanded.

TRBD1	TRBV4-2	NA	TRBJ1-1	CAISRTGYMNTEAFF	TGTGCTATCTCCCGGACAGGATACATGAACACTGAAGCTTTCTTT
NA	TRBV11-2	NA	TRBJ1-6	CASSPGGGGDSPLHF	TGTGCCAGCAGCCCCGGGGGGGGAGGAGATTCACCCCTCCACTTT
TRBD2	TRBV28	NA	TRBJ2-7	CASSPLSGLAAIEQYF	TGTGCCAGCAGTCCCCTTTCGGGACTAGCGGCCATCGAGCAGTACTTC
TRBD1	TRBV5-1	once	TRBJ2-2	CASSLPQGGDTGELFF	TGCGCCAGCAGCCTCCCACAGGGGGGAGACACCGGGGAGCTGTTTTTT
TRBD1	TRBV18	few	TRBJ1-3	CASSPPGSRGPGNTIYF	TGTGCCAGCTCACCACCGGGGTCTAGGGGGCCCGGAAACACCATATATTTT
TRBD2	TRBV9	NA	TRBJ2-3	CASSGSGRGTDTQYF	TGTGCCAGCAGTGGAAGCGGGAGGGGCACAGATACGCAGTATTTT
TRBD2	TRBV4-1	NA	TRBJ2-7	CASSQDNLASGRNEQYF	TGCGCCAGCAGCCAAGATAATTTGGCTAGCGGGAGGAACGAGCAGTACTTC
NA	TRBV28	NA	TRBJ2-1	CASMRLRAYNEQFF	TGTGCCAGCATGCGCCTGAGGGCCTACAATGAGCAGTTCTTC
TRBD1	TRBV2	NA	TRBJ1-6	CASRDRGFDSPLHF	TGTGCCAGCAGAGACAGGGGGTTTGATTCACCCCTCCACTTT
NA	TRBV7-9	NA	TRBJ1-1	CASSLLGVSEAFF	TGTGCCAGCAGCCTTCTAGGAGTTTCTGAAGCTTTCTTT
NA	TRBV7-9	NA	TRBJ2-3	CASSLAGGPEVTDTQYF	TGTGCCAGCAGCTTAGCGGGGGGGCCTGAGGTCACAGATACGCAGTATTTT
NA	TRBV27	NA	TRBJ1-5	CASSSPIRNQPQHF	TGTGCCAGCAGTTCTCCTATACGCAATCAGCCCCAGCATTTT
TRBD1	TRBV5-1	NA	TRBJ1-1	CASSGDRGDTEAFF	TGCGCCAGCAGCGGGGACAGGGGGGACACTGAAGCTTTCTTT
TRBD2	TRBV7-9	NA	TRBJ2-1	CASSHHPLAGGRNEQFF	TGTGCCAGCAGCCACCATCCTCTAGCGGGAGGGCGGAATGAGCAGTTCTTC
TRBD2	TRBV5-6	once	TRBJ2-1	CASSLALGLPRAFF	TGTGCCAGCAGCTTGGCTTTGGGACTACCACGAGCGTTCTTC
NA	TRBV30	NA	TRBJ2-6	CAWSRGRANVLTF	TGTGCCTGGAGTCGGGGGAGGGCCAACGTCCTGACTTTC
NA	TRBV19	NA	TRBJ2-3	CASSLASPSTDTQYF	TGTGCCAGTAGTCTCGCTAGCCCTAGCACAGATACGCAGTATTTT
NA	TRBV11-3	NA	TRBJ1-3	CASSLDLVSEASGNTIYF	TGTGCCAGCAGCTTAGATTTAGTGAGCGAAGCCTCTGGAAACACCATATATTTT
TRBD2	TRBV10-2	NA	TRBJ2-3	CASSVLAGVDTQYF	TGCGCCAGCAGCGTACTAGCGGGGGTAGATACGCAGTATTTT
NA	TRBV28	NA	TRBJ1-3	CASCRGSGNTIYF	TGTGCCAGCTGTCGGGGCTCTGGAAACACCATATATTTT
TRBD2	TRBV7-3	NA	TRBJ2-3	CASSLTTSGGATDTQYF	TGTGCCAGCAGCTTAACGACTAGCGGGGGAGCCACAGATACGCAGTATTTT
NA	TRBV29-1	NA	TRBJ2-7	CSVVAPGSYEQYF	TGCAGCGTTGTAGCACCCGGCTCCTACGAGCAGTACTTC
TRBD2	TRBV6-5	NA	TRBJ2-1	CASMGAGGPYNEQFF	TGTGCCAGCATGGGGGCGGGGGGGCCTTATAATGAGCAGTTCTTC
TRBD1	TRBV19	NA	TRBJ2-7	CASSIGQGGSYEQYF	TGTGCCAGTAGTATAGGACAGGGGGGGAGCTACGAGCAGTACTTC
NA	TRBV7-6	NA	TRBJ1-5	CASSSGRGGNQPQHF	TGTGCCAGCAGCTCTGGGAGGGGAGGCAATCAGCCCCAGCATTTT
NA	TRBV2	NA	TRBJ1-4	CASSEVAGVYEKLFF	TGTGCCAGCAGTGAAGTGGCAGGCGTGTATGAAAAACTGTTTTTT
NA	TRBV7-9	NA	TRBJ1-1	CASSRGGGSTEAFF	TGTGCCAGCAGCCGAGGGGGGGGGAGCACTGAAGCTTTCTTT
TRBD1	TRBV2	NA	TRBJ1-4	CASTLGQGSEKLFF	TGTGCCAGCACCCTTGGACAGGGAAGTGAAAAACTGTTTTTT
NA	TRBV5-4	NA	TRBJ1-2	CASSLDGREDGYTF	TGTGCCAGCAGCTTGGACGGCAGGGAGGATGGCTACACCTTC
NA	TRBV13	NA	TRBJ2-4	CASSLQGFENIQYF	TGTGCCAGCAGCCTACAGGGTTTCGAAAACATTCAGTACTTC
TRBD1	TRBV30	NA	TRBJ1-1	CAWSSRQGREAFF	TGTGCCTGGAGTTCTCGACAGGGGCGTGAAGCTTTCTTT
TRBD1	TRBV7-2	NA	TRBJ1-2	CASSPTTGQGSGGYTF	TGTGCCAGCAGCCCAACCACGGGACAGGGGAGTGGTGGCTACACCTTC
TRBD1	TRBV10-2	NA	TRBJ1-2	CASSGTTGLGYGYTF	TGCGCCAGCAGTGGGACGACAGGGTTGGGCTATGGCTACACCTTC